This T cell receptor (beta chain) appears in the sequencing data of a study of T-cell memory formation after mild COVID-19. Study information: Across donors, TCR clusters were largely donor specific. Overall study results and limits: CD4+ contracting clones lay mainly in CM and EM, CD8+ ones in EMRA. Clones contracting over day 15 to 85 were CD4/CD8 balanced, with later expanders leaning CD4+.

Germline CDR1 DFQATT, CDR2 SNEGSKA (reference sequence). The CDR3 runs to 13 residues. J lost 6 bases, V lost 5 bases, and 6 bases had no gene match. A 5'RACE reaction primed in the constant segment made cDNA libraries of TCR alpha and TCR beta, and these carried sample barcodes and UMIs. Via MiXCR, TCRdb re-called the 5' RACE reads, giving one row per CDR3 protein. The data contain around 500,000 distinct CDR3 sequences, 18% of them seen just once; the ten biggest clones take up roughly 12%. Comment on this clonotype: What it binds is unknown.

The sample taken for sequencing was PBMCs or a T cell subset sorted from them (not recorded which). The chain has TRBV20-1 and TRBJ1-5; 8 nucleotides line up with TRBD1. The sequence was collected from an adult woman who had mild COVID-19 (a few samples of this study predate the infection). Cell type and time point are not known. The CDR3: CSALQGAGQPQHF. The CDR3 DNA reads TGCAGTGCTCTGCAGGGGGCAGGTCAGCCCCAGCATTTT.